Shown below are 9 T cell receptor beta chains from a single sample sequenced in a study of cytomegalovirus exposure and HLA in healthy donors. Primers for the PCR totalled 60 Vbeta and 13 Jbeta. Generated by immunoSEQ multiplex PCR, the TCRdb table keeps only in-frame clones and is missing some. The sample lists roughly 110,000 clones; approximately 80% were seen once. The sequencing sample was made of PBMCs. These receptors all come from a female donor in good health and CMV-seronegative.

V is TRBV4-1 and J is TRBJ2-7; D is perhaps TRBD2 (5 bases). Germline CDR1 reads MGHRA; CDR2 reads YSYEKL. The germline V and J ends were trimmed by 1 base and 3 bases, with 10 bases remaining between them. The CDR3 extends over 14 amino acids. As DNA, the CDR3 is TGCGCCAGCAGCCAAGTTGCTAGCAGCTACGAGCAGTACTTC. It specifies CASSQVASSYEQYF.

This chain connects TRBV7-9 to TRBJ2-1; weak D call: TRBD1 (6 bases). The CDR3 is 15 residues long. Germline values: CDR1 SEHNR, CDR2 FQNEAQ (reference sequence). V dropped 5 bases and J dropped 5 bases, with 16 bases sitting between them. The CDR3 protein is CASSIGQSAHNEQFF. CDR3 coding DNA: TGTGCCAGCAGCATCGGACAGAGTGCCCACAATGAGCAGTTCTTC. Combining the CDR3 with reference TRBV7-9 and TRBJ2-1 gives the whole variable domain DTGVSQNPRHKITKRGQNVTFRCDPISEHNRLYWYRQTLGQGPEFLTYFQNEAQLEKSRLLSDRFSAERPKGSFSTLEIQRTEQGDSAMYLCASSIGQSAHNEQFFGPGTRLTVL.

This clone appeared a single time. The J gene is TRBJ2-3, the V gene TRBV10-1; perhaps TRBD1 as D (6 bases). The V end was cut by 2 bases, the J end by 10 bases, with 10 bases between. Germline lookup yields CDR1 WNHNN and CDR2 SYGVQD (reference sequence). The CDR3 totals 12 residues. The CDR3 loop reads CASSEGDTSQYF. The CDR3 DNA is TGCGCCAGCAGTGAGGGGGACACCTCGCAGTATTTT.

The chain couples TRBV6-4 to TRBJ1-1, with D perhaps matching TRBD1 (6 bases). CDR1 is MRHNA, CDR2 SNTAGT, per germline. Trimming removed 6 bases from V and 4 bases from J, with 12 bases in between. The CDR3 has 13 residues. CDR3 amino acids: CASSQGGGTEAFF. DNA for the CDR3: TGTGCCAGCAGCCAGGGAGGGGGCACTGAAGCTTTCTTT.

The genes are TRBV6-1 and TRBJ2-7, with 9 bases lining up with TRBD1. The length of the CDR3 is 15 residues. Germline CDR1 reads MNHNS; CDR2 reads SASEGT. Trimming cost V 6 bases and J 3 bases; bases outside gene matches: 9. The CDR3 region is CASRHRQGVSYEQYF. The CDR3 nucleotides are TGTGCCAGCAGGCACCGACAGGGGGTGAGCTACGAGCAGTACTTC.

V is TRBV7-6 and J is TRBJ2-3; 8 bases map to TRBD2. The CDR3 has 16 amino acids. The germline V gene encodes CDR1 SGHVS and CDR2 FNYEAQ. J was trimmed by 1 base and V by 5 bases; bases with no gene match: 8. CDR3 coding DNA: TGTGCCAGCAGCACCCTCGCGGGGGGCGGCACAGATACGCAGTATTTT. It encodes CASSTLAGGGTDTQYF.

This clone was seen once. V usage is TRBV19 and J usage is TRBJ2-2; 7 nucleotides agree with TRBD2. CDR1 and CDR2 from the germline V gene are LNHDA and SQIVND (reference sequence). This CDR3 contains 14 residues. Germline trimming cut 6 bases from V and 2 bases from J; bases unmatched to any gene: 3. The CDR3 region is CASRKRGNTGELFF. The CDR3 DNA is TGTGCCAGTAGGAAGCGGGGTAACACCGGGGAGCTGTTTTTT.

As DNA, the CDR3 is TGTGCCAGTAAGTCCGGTGGGCGCAGGGAAGCTTTCTTT. Protein product: CASKSGGRREAFF. The chain is built from TRBV19 and TRBJ1-1; D not certain. The CDR3 has 13 residues. CDR1 and CDR2 from the germline V gene are LNHDA and SQIVND (reference sequence). V gave up 7 bases and J gave up 8 bases, with 17 bases separating them. Based on the CDR3 plus reference TRBV19 and TRBJ1-1, the full variable domain is DGGITQSPKYLFRKEGQNVTLSCEQNLNHDAMYWYRQDPGQGLRLIYYSQIVNDFQKGDIAEGYSVSREKKESFPLTVTSAQKNPTAFYLCASKSGGRREAFFGQGTRLTVV.

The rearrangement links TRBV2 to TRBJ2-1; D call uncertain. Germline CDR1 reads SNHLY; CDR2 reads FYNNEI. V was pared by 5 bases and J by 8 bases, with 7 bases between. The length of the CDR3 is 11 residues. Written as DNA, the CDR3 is TGTGCCAGCAGTCCGACTTATGAGCAGTTCTTC. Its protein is CASSPTYEQFF.